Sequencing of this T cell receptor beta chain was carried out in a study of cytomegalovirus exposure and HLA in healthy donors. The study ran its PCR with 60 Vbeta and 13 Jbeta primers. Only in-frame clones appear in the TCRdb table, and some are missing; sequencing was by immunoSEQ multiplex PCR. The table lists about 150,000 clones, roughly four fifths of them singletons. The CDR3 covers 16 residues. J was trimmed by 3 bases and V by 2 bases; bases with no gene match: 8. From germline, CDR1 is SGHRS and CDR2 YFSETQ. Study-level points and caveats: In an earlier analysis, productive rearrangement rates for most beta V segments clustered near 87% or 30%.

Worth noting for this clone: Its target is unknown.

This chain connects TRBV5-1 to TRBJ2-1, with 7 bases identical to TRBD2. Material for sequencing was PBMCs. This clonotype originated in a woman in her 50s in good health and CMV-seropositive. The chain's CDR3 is CASSFLADSVYNEQFF. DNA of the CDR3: TGCGCCAGCAGCTTTCTAGCGGATTCAGTCTACAATGAGCAGTTCTTC.